This T cell receptor beta chain was sequenced in a study of human T cells and chemical hapten exposure. For the study at large: Variability of per-sample TCR yields stemmed mainly from small differences in pooled library volume.

This CDR3 spans 18 amino acids. Germline values: CDR1 MNHEY, CDR2 SVGAGI. The V and J ends lost 0 bases and 3 bases respectively, with 17 bases between them. Specified time point: pre-sensitization, week 0. Treatment described: therapeutic diphenylcyclopropenone sensitization with weekly scalp DPC. The study enrolled 18 to 70-year-old alopecia patients suitable for DPC. In its sample, this clonotype was seen a few times. A single record per CDR3 protein comes from TCRdb applying MiXCR to the RACE reads. Of 300,000 to 450,000 distinct CDR3 sequences listed, approximately 5.1% were seen once; the top ten hold 2.6%.

This sequence originates from a woman in her 50s with alopecia areata. Some clones in this sample may be carry-over from other donors' samples. The sample consisted of whole blood, taken in connection with sensitization to the hapten diphenylcyclopropenone (DPC). The chain employs TRBV6-5 and TRBJ1-4; D may be TRBD1 (5 bases). CDR3 sequence: CASSYSWTPPGANEKLFF. As DNA, the CDR3 is TGTGCCAGCAGTTACTCGTGGACACCCCCTGGGGCTAATGAAAAACTGTTTTTT.